What follows are 24 T cell receptor beta chains derived from one specimen sequenced in a study of CD8 T cells in ankylosing spondylitis (dated by TCRdb to the late 2010s). Library construction relied on 5' RACE. Sequencing was carried out with an Illumina HiSeq 2500. TCRdb reanalyzed the raw reads on its own, using fastp at Q25 for trimming and MiXCR for clone calling, and kept in-frame beta chains. Rows are combined by CDR3 protein, so each entry shows the most common genes and DNA. This sample lists under 200,000 distinct CDR3 sequences; roughly 13% were detected once. Around 10% of the sample comes from the top ten. The sample taken for sequencing was blood, either unsorted or a sorted T cell fraction (not recorded which). Receptors were obtained from a female donor with ankylosing spondylitis or in good health (not recorded which).

This clonotype was counted between two and nine times. Sequence at one end of the junction differs from germline and may be a read error. The rearrangement joins TRBV10-3 to TRBJ1-2; D unresolved. Germline CDR1 reads ENHRY; CDR2 reads SYGVKD. CDR3 size: 13 residues. CDR3 in DNA: TGTGCCATCAGTGAGTCTACTAACTATGGCTACCCCTTC. Amino acids: CAISESTNYGYPF.

This clonotype was seen at least ten times. This chain joins TRBV7-6 and TRBJ1-2; tentative D call: TRBD1 (6 bases). The V gene's germline CDR1 is SGHVS and CDR2 FNYEAQ. CDR3 length: 15 residues. V gave up 5 bases and J gave up 4 bases, with 17 bases separating them. The DNA for the CDR3 is TGTGCCAGCAGCAGAACTGTACAGGGTGCCTATGGCTACACCTTC. Its protein is CASSRTVQGAYGYTF.

A few counts support this clonotype. For the CDR3, the DNA is TGTGCCAGCAGTAGGTCCGGTGGCTACACCTTC. Its translation: CASSRSGGYTF. The chain carries TRBV12-3 or TRBV12-4 and TRBJ1-2; D is ambiguous. The CDR3 is 11 residues long. Trimming removed 5 bases from V and 7 bases from J, with 8 bases in between.

The chain links TRBV9 to TRBJ2-7, with TRBD1 as a possible D gene (7 bases). CDR1 and CDR2 (germline): SGDLS, YYNGEE. V lost 4 bases, J lost 4 bases, and 15 bases lay in between. The CDR3 has 14 residues. CDR3 residues: CASSWRDSPYEQYF. In nucleotides, the CDR3 is TGTGCCAGCAGCTGGCGGGACAGTCCTTACGAGCAGTACTTC.

This clonotype has a count of ten or more. The chain uses TRBV7-9 and TRBJ2-2; 11 positions match TRBD2. Trimming at V came to 1 base and at J to 7 bases, leaving 5 bases not matched to a gene. This CDR3 has 16 residues. Germline lookup yields CDR1 SEHNR and CDR2 FQNEAQ (reference sequence). CDR3 in DNA: TGTGCCAGCAGCTTAGTACTAGCGGGAGTTGTCGGGGAGCTGTTTTTT. It yields the protein CASSLVLAGVVGELFF.

This chain joins TRBV6-4 and TRBJ2-1, with TRBD2 matching 14 bases. Germline CDR1 MRHNA, CDR2 SNTAGT. This CDR3 has 15 residues. Trimming removed 2 bases from V and 9 bases from J; junction bases left unmatched: 3. The CDR3: CASSDRTSGRIEQFF. CDR3 sequence (DNA): TGTGCCAGCAGTGACCGGACTAGCGGGAGGATTGAGCAGTTCTTC.

Ten or more counts support this clonotype. The rearrangement joins TRBV5-1 to TRBJ1-1, with D tentatively TRBD1 (5 bases). Germline V gives CDR1 SGHRS, CDR2 YFSETQ. The V end lost 4 bases, the J end lost 1 base, and 11 bases lay between the germline ends. CDR3 length equals 14 residues. CDR3 in amino acids: CASSGGNQNTEAFF. The CDR3 DNA reads TGCGCCAGCAGCGGGGGGAATCAGAACACTGAAGCTTTCTTT.

This clonotype was recorded many times. The rearrangement links TRBV20-1 to TRBJ2-5; 8 bases are shared with TRBD2. Germline CDR1 DFQATT, CDR2 SNEGSKA (reference sequence). With 7 bases clipped from V and 4 bases from J, the junction kept 8 bases outside the gene matches. The CDR3 loop spans 13 amino acids. CDR3 in DNA: TGCAGTGAACTGGACCGGGGGGGAGAGACCCAGTACTTC. This encodes CSELDRGGETQYF.

This clonotype was found a few times. The chain uses TRBV4-3 and TRBJ2-5; no clear D gene. The CDR3 loop spans 16 amino acids. Germline V CDR1 and CDR2: LGHNA, YSLEER. V lost 3 bases to trimming and J lost 1 base, with 15 bases between them. The DNA for the CDR3 is TGCGCCAGCAGCCATCGAAGACAAGATGTCCAAGAGACCCAGTACTTC. Amino acids: CASSHRRQDVQETQYF.

This clonotype was observed many times. J is TRBJ1-1 and V is TRBV4-1, with D possibly TRBD1 on 5 matching bases. The CDR3 is 17 amino acids. V gave up 0 bases and J gave up 6 bases, with 20 bases separating them. Germline assignment: CDR1 MGHRA and CDR2 YSYEKL. For the CDR3, the DNA is TGCGCCAGCAGCCAAGATCTGAGGTCGGGCCAGGGCGCTGAAGCTTTCTTT. Its protein is CASSQDLRSGQGAEAFF.

This clonotype was picked up many times. This rearrangement joins TRBV27 to TRBJ2-4; tentatively, D is TRBD2 (5 bases). There are 14 residues in the CDR3. V lost 5 bases, J lost 7 bases, and 15 bases lay in between. The germline gives CDR1 MNHEY, CDR2 SMNVEV (reference sequence). CDR3 nucleotides: TGTGCCAGCAGTATGAGGGCGGCTGGGAACATTCAGTACTTC. This translates into CASSMRAAGNIQYF.

This clonotype was recorded many times. The gene calls are TRBV29-1 and TRBJ1-1; D ambiguous. From germline, CDR1 is SQVTM and CDR2 ANQGSEA. Trimming stripped 6 bases from V and 4 bases from J, with 15 bases between. The CDR3 has 13 amino acids. The CDR3 bases are TGCAGCGTAGTAGGAGGGATTACCACTGAAGCTTTCTTT. As protein: CSVVGGITTEAFF. The whole variable domain, remainder taken from reference TRBV29-1 and TRBJ1-1, is SAVISQKPSRDICQRGTSLTIQCQVDSQVTMMFWYRQQPGQSLTLIATANQGSEATYESGFVIDKFPISRPNLTFSTLTVSNMSPEDSSIYLCSVVGGITTEAFFGQGTRLTVV.

This clonotype was seen at least ten times. This chain links TRBV5-1 with TRBJ1-2; D is unresolved. The length of the CDR3 is 14 residues. V dropped 2 bases and J dropped 0 bases, with 8 bases sitting between them. CDR1 is SGHRS, CDR2 YFSETQ, per germline. The CDR3 sequence: CASSFRATNYGYTF. CDR3 in DNA: TGCGCCAGCAGCTTTCGGGCTACTAACTATGGCTACACCTTC.

The CDR3 nucleotides read TGTGCCAGTAGAGACAGGGGCGGGAAGAACGAAAAACTGTTTTTT. Amino acids: CASRDRGGKNEKLFF. J is TRBJ1-4 and V is TRBV19; 8 positions agree with TRBD1. Germline lookup yields CDR1 LNHDA and CDR2 SQIVND (reference sequence). Trimming cost V 6 bases and J 8 bases; bases outside gene matches: 11. The CDR3 has 15 amino acids.

This chain uses TRBV7-2 with TRBJ2-1; TRBD1 matches at 7 bases. V lost 2 bases to trimming and J lost 8 bases; unmatched junction nucleotides: 3. The CDR3 has 13 amino acids. Germline CDR1 and CDR2: SGHTA and FQGNSA. In DNA form, the CDR3 reads TGTGCCAGCAGCTTAAACAGGGGAGATGAGCAGTTCTTC. Protein: CASSLNRGDEQFF.

This chain joins TRBV9 and TRBJ2-1; 9 bases are a match to TRBD2. Germline V gene sequence: CDR1 SGDLS, CDR2 YYNGEE. Trimming removed 4 bases from V and 9 bases from J; junction bases left unmatched: 11. This CDR3 has 15 residues. For the CDR3, the DNA is TGTGCCAGCAGCCCCCCCCTCGGCGGGAGGGTTGAGCAGTTCTTC. Its translation: CASSPPLGGRVEQFF. The complete variable domain, with remaining parts taken from reference TRBV9 and TRBJ2-1, reads DSGVTQTPKHLITATGQRVTLRCSPRSGDLSVYWYQQSLDQGLQFLIQYYNGEERAKGNILERFSAQQFPDLHSELNLSSLELGDSALYFCASSPPLGGRVEQFFGPGTRLTVL.

This chain joins TRBV7-2 and TRBJ2-7; D gene unclear. Per the germline V gene, CDR1 is SGHTA and CDR2 is FQGNSA. This CDR3 spans 14 amino acids. The V gene lost 1 base and the J gene lost 1 base, with 8 bases spanning the gap. CDR3 region: CASSLGTVSYEQYF. CDR3 DNA: TGTGCCAGCAGCTTAGGTACAGTATCCTACGAGCAGTACTTC. The entire variable domain, with the rest obtained from reference TRBV7-2 and TRBJ2-7, is as follows: GAGVSQSPSNKVTEKGKDVELRCDPISGHTALYWYRQSLGQGLEFLIYFQGNSAPDKSGLPSDRFSAERTGGSVSTLTIQRTQQEDSAVYLCASSLGTVSYEQYFGPGTRLTVT.

There are a few counts of this clonotype. J is TRBJ2-3 and V is TRBV5-1; TRBD2 might be the D (7 bases). Trimming shortened V by 4 bases and J by 3 bases, and 15 bases separated the two germline ends. The CDR3 runs 15 residues. The V gene's germline CDR1 is SGHRS and CDR2 YFSETQ. CDR3 region: CASSPQRGGTDTQYF. In nucleotides, the CDR3 is TGCGCCAGCAGCCCCCAGAGGGGGGGGACAGATACGCAGTATTTT.

This clonotype showed up many times. This sequence joins TRBV6-2 or TRBV6-3 and TRBJ1-5, with unresolved D. V lost 6 bases and J 3 bases, leaving 15 bases between the germline ends. The CDR3 consists of 15 residues. Germline assignment: CDR1 MNHEY and CDR2 SVGEGT. CDR3 sequence reads: CASRGALGNNQPQHF. CDR3 nucleotide sequence: TGTGCCAGCAGGGGTGCGCTTGGTAACAATCAGCCCCAGCATTTT.

At least ten counts were recorded for this clonotype. The V and J genes are TRBV10-3 and TRBJ2-7, with 9 nucleotides matching TRBD2. The ends lost 8 bases at V and 3 bases at J; junction bases unmatched: 5. The CDR3 runs to 13 residues. CDR1 and CDR2 (germline): ENHRY, SYGVKD. The CDR3 here is CAIGREGIYEQYF. CDR3 in DNA: TGTGCCATCGGGCGGGAGGGCATCTACGAGCAGTACTTC.

The rearrangement uses TRBV27 and TRBJ2-1, with 8 bases identical to TRBD2. Per the germline V gene, CDR1 is MNHEY and CDR2 is SMNVEV (reference sequence). CDR3 length: 18 amino acids. Trimming cost V 5 bases and J 0 bases; bases outside gene matches: 12. CDR3 nucleotides: TGTGCCAGCAGTCGCGGACTAGCCACTCGGGGCTCCTACAATGAGCAGTTCTTC. It translates to CASSRGLATRGSYNEQFF.

This clonotype turned up a few times. V is TRBV7-2 and J is TRBJ1-1; D is unclear. Germline-derived CDR1 and CDR2 are SGHTA and FQGNSA. V dropped 5 bases and J dropped 1 base, with 14 bases sitting between them. This CDR3 comprises 15 residues. CDR3 sequence: CASSLNIGKNTEAFF. The CDR3, as DNA: TGTGCCAGCAGCCTGAATATTGGGAAGAACACTGAAGCTTTCTTT.

This clonotype has at least ten counts. The rearrangement uses TRBV12-3 or TRBV12-4 and TRBJ2-2; no clear D. Trimming removed 3 bases at V and 2 bases at J, with 1 base between. There are 12 residues in the CDR3. The CDR3: CASSFNTGELFF. In nucleotides, the CDR3 is TGTGCCAGCAGTTTTAACACCGGGGAGCTGTTTTTT.

In the case of this clonotype: Sequence at one end of the junction differs from germline and may be a read error. The chain uses TRBV27 and TRBJ2-7; 11 nucleotides agree with TRBD2. The CDR3 extends over 14 amino acids. CDR1 and CDR2 (germline): MNHEY, SMNVEV (reference sequence). The CDR3 region is CANSLAGGTYEQYF. The CDR3, as DNA: TGTGCCAACAGTTTAGCGGGAGGGACCTACGAGCAGTACTTC.